This record looks at one T cell receptor beta chain sequence and its context. Its target is not known. This sample is drawn from a study of CD8+ T cells in alopecia areata. Treatment denoted: oral pan-JAK inhibitor, 5-10 mg twice daily. Regarding the study as a whole: For baseline CD8+ expansion, any link to response stays uncertain with one nonresponder. Compared with normal scalp, lesional scalp had higher clonality and more expanded CD8+ clones.

Reverse transcribed after extraction, RNA yielded cDNA as the sequencing template. TCRdb's table, derived via immunoSEQ multiplex PCR, lists solely in-frame clones and lacks some. Among roughly 190,000 clones, around 60% were seen once, and the ten largest hold approximately 3.5%. Trimming cost V 2 bases and J 7 bases, with 14 bases left between them. CDR3 length: 13 residues. Germline V lookup: CDR1 SQVTM, CDR2 ANQGSEA. V usage is TRBV29-1 and J usage is TRBJ1-2; D not certain. The sequencing here drew on CD4+ T cells sorted from blood, taken at week 4, from a patient treated with tofacitinib. This receptor was obtained from a human donor with alopecia areata. CDR3 residues: CSVELPGRGGYTF. The CDR3 coding sequence is TGCAGCGTTGAACTCCCCGGTCGGGGTGGCTACACCTTC.